One and the same sample provided the 21 T cell receptor beta chains below, sequenced in a study of response to subunit inactivated influenza vaccine. MiXCR, run by TCRdb on the RT-PCR reads, gives a single entry per CDR3 protein. Of roughly 500,000 distinct CDR3 sequences detected, roughly 23% appear once; the ten largest clones hold roughly 2.8%. These sequences were also reported in another study, on T cells expressing NK-cell markers. That source reports: Synthesis of TCR beta cDNA relied on 5'RACE template switching carrying UMIs.

The specimen comprised CD4+ T cells sorted from PBMCs, sampled 11 to 12 days after vaccination. Receptor source: a middle-aged man who received an inactivated influenza vaccine.

The chain combines TRBV7-8 with TRBJ1-1; no clear D. The CDR3 extends over 12 amino acids. Germline V gene sequence: CDR1 SGHVS, CDR2 FQNEAQ. V lost 3 bases to trimming and J lost 6 bases, with 8 bases between them. The CDR3, as DNA: TGTGCCAGCAGCTTCCTGGTCGCTGAAGCTTTCTTT. Translated: CASSFLVAEAFF.

The chain recombines TRBV7-9 with TRBJ2-2, with 8 bases aligning to TRBD1. The V and J ends lost 6 bases and 1 base, in that order; junction bases with no gene match: 7. Germline CDR1 SEHNR, CDR2 FQNEAQ (reference sequence). The length of the CDR3 is 16 residues. The CDR3 DNA is TGTGCCAGCAGTTCGACAGGGGTTAGGAACACCGGGGAGCTGTTTTTT. It translates to CASSSTGVRNTGELFF.

There are a few counts of this clonotype. This chain uses TRBV6-5 with TRBJ1-4, with 8 nucleotides matching TRBD1. Trimming at V came to 7 bases and at J to 8 bases, leaving 9 bases not matched to a gene. The CDR3 loop spans 14 amino acids. Germline-derived CDR1 and CDR2 are MNHEY and SVGAGI. The CDR3 DNA sequence: TGTGCCAGCAAGATTACAGGGGGTGGGGAAAAACTGTTTTTT. It translates to CASKITGGGEKLFF.

The chain is built from TRBV5-6 and TRBJ2-3; TRBD1 is a possible D gene (5 bases). CDR3 length equals 17 residues. Per the germline V gene, CDR1 is SGHDT and CDR2 is YYEEEE. Trimming pared 4 bases from V and 4 bases from J, leaving 22 bases between. CDR3: CASSRTGRAVEADTQYF. The CDR3, as DNA: TGTGCCAGCAGCCGCACCGGCAGGGCGGTCGAGGCAGATACGCAGTATTTT.

This chain connects TRBV7-2 to TRBJ2-5; D is unclear. The CDR3 runs to 12 residues. Trimming cost V 0 bases and J 9 bases, with 8 bases left between them. Germline V gene sequence: CDR1 SGHTA, CDR2 FQGNSA. The CDR3 DNA follows: TGTGCCAGCAGCTTAGCTCCCGGGCCCCAGTACTTC. As protein: CASSLAPGPQYF.

This clonotype was counted only a few times. This rearrangement joins TRBV29-1 to TRBJ2-1; 10 nucleotides match TRBD2. Losses at the gene ends were 7 bases for V and 4 bases for J; bases not matched to a gene: 7. Germline CDR1 and CDR2: SQVTM and ANQGSEA. The CDR3 contains 14 residues. This CDR3 is CSDVSGGRYNEQFF. DNA for the CDR3: TGCAGCGACGTTAGCGGGGGGCGATACAATGAGCAGTTCTTC.

The gene calls are TRBV5-5 and TRBJ2-3; no reliable D call. Germline V gene data show CDR1 as SGHKS and CDR2 as YYEKEE (reference sequence). The CDR3 runs 16 residues. Trimming removed 0 bases from V and 1 base from J, with 12 bases in between. The CDR3 region has the DNA TGTGCCAGCAGCTTGGCCTGGGCAACACGCACAGATACGCAGTATTTT. It translates to CASSLAWATRTDTQYF.

This clonotype was seen only a few times. This rearrangement joins TRBV6-1 to TRBJ1-5; 7 bases match TRBD1. This CDR3 is built from 14 residues. V lost 4 bases, J lost 6 bases, and 6 bases stayed unmatched. Germline-derived CDR1 and CDR2 are MNHNS and SASEGT. CDR3 protein: CASSGTGAGQPQHF. The CDR3 DNA sequence: TGTGCCAGCAGTGGGACAGGCGCTGGTCAGCCCCAGCATTTT.

The chain is built from TRBV21-1 and TRBJ1-1. TRBV21-1 is a known pseudogene. The CDR3 is 12 residues long. CDR3 nucleotides: TGTGCCAGCAGCCCACAGCTCGAAGAAGCTTTCTTT. This gives the protein CASSPQLEEAFF.

The chain links TRBV7-2 to TRBJ2-3; no reliable D call. CDR1 is SGHTA and CDR2 is FQGNSA in the germline V gene. The length of the CDR3 is 16 residues. V gave up 2 bases and J gave up 0 bases, with 12 bases separating them. The CDR3 spells CASSLLGSVSTDTQYF. The CDR3 nucleotides read TGTGCCAGCAGCTTACTAGGGTCGGTCAGCACAGATACGCAGTATTTT.

The sample holds a few counts of this clonotype. The V gene is TRBV20-1, the J gene TRBJ2-6, with D uncertain. The CDR3 totals 15 residues. V was trimmed by 0 bases and J by 2 bases, leaving 8 bases between them. Germline V gene lookup returns CDR1 DFQATT and CDR2 SNEGSKA (reference sequence). This chain's CDR3 is CSARDASPGANVLTF. In nucleotides, the CDR3 is TGCAGTGCTAGAGATGCCAGCCCTGGGGCCAACGTCCTGACTTTC.

The chain links TRBV5-1 to TRBJ1-1; tentative D call: TRBD1 (5 bases). CDR1 and CDR2 (germline): SGHRS, YFSETQ. V was pared by 7 bases and J by 1 base, with 14 bases between. The CDR3 runs to 14 residues. The CDR3 DNA reads as TGCGCCAGCTCCGCCGACGGGACGAACACTGAAGCTTTCTTT. Translated: CASSADGTNTEAFF.

The gene calls are TRBV20-1 and TRBJ2-1; TRBD2 matches at 10 bases. The CDR3 runs 16 residues. Germline trimming cut 5 bases from V and 2 bases from J; bases unmatched to any gene: 9. Germline V CDR1 and CDR2: DFQATT, SNEGSKA (reference sequence). The CDR3 nucleotides read TGCAGTGCTTTCTCAAGGACTAGCGGCACCTACAATGAGCAGTTCTTC. This translates into CSAFSRTSGTYNEQFF.

This clonotype has only a few counts. V and J are TRBV4-3 and TRBJ2-1; TRBD1 might be the D (5 bases). The CDR3 loop spans 16 amino acids. Germline V gene sequence: CDR1 LGHNA, CDR2 YSLEER. V was trimmed by 0 bases and J by 6 bases, leaving 15 bases between them. This CDR3 reads CASSQDFRGPSNEQFF. The CDR3 nucleotides read TGCGCCAGCAGCCAAGATTTTAGGGGTCCCAGCAATGAGCAGTTCTTC.

V and J are TRBV12-3 or TRBV12-4 and TRBJ2-6; 8 bases are shared with TRBD1. The J segment lost 0 bases and the V segment lost 3 bases, leaving 7 bases of the junction unmatched. The CDR3 has 18 amino acids. The DNA for the CDR3 is TGTGCCAGCAGTTTGCGGACAGGGCACAGCTCTGGGGCCAACGTCCTGACTTTC. Residues: CASSLRTGHSSGANVLTF.

This clonotype came up once. The chain has TRBV14 and TRBJ1-6; no clear D. V gave up 3 bases and J gave up 5 bases, with 8 bases separating them. Looked up from germline, CDR1 is SGHDN and CDR2 is FVKESK. The CDR3 consists of 14 residues. CDR3 in DNA: TGTGCCAGCAGCCAGACCCTCAATAATTCACCCCTCCACTTT. This encodes CASSQTLNNSPLHF.

The chain recombines TRBV5-1 with TRBJ2-2; the match to TRBD1 covers 8 bases. CDR3 length equals 14 residues. V shed 4 bases and J 7 bases; nucleotides not matched to a gene: 6. In germline, CDR1 is SGHRS, CDR2 YFSETQ. The CDR3 sequence: CASSRQGRHGELFF. CDR3 bases: TGCGCCAGCAGCCGACAGGGGAGACACGGGGAGCTGTTTTTT.

This chain links TRBV20-1 with TRBJ2-3; no reliable D call. V shed 0 bases and J shed 2 bases, with 12 bases lying between them. This CDR3 spans 15 amino acids. Germline CDR1 reads DFQATT; CDR2 reads SNEGSKA (reference sequence). DNA of the CDR3: TGCAGTGCTAGAGAGTTATACGGTAACACAGATACGCAGTATTTT. Its translation: CSARELYGNTDTQYF.

This sequence joins TRBV10-1 and TRBJ2-4; a possible D gene is TRBD2 (6 bases). V gave up 6 bases and J gave up 0 bases, with 18 bases separating them. The germline gives CDR1 WNHNN, CDR2 SYGVQD (reference sequence). The CDR3 spans 17 residues. The CDR3 DNA reads TGCGCCAGCAGCCCCCCGTTAGGAGGGAAAGCCAAAAACATTCAGTACTTC. Protein product: CASSPPLGGKAKNIQYF.

DNA of the CDR3: TGCAGTGCTGCCGCCTCTAGCGGGAGGCTAAACTACGAGCAGTACTTC. It is translated as CSAAASSGRLNYEQYF. The chain combines TRBV20-1 with TRBJ2-7; 11 nucleotides match TRBD2. Germline V lookup: CDR1 DFQATT, CDR2 SNEGSKA (reference sequence). The CDR3 runs 16 residues. V dropped 5 bases and J dropped 3; count of bases not matched to a gene: 12.

The sample holds a few counts of this clonotype. The rearrangement joins TRBV12-3 or TRBV12-4 to TRBJ1-5; D uncertain. Trimming removed 6 bases from V and 5 bases from J, with 14 bases in between. This CDR3 comprises 14 residues. CDR3 sequence reads: CASSRTAGYQPQHF. The CDR3 nucleotides are TGTGCCAGCAGCCGGACCGCCGGTTATCAGCCCCAGCATTTT.